The 30 T cell receptor beta chains below come from one sample, sequenced in a study of human T cells and chemical hapten exposure. MiXCR was run by TCRdb on the RACE reads, yielding one entry per CDR3 protein. The data show more than 100,000 distinct CDR3 sequences, approximately 15% seen once. As to time point: patch test 1, 2 weeks after DPC sensitization. Treatment indicated: therapeutic diphenylcyclopropenone sensitization with weekly scalp DPC. The source was whole blood, collected in connection with sensitization to the hapten diphenylcyclopropenone (DPC). These receptors were obtained from a young man with alopecia areata. Some clones in this sample may be carry-over from other donors' samples.

The chain carries TRBV9 and TRBJ2-5, with D tentatively TRBD1 or TRBD2 (5 bases each). The CDR3 is 14 residues long. V was pared by 0 bases and J by 2 bases, with 8 bases between. CDR1 and CDR2 (germline): SGDLS, YYNGEE. The CDR3 region has the DNA TGTGCCAGCAGCGTAGGGGGGTCTCAAGAGACCCAGTACTTC. Protein: CASSVGGSQETQYF.

CDR3 bases: TGTGCCAGCAGCTCAGGACCGGGAGGGGTACCCCTCCACTTT. This translates into CASSSGPGGVPLHF. The chain links TRBV9 to TRBJ1-6; weak D call: TRBD1 (5 bases). This CDR3 has 14 amino acids. Per the germline V gene, CDR1 is SGDLS and CDR2 is YYNGEE. The ends were cut back, 4 bases at V and 12 bases at J, with 17 bases in the middle.

Only a few counts were recorded for this clonotype. The rearrangement uses TRBV6-5 and TRBJ2-5; a weak D match, TRBD1 (6 bases). The CDR3 runs to 16 residues. The germline V gene has CDR1 MNHEY and CDR2 SVGAGI. The germline V and J ends were trimmed by 2 bases and 5 bases, with 18 bases remaining between them. The DNA for the CDR3 is TGTGCCAGCAGTTACGGCCCCCCGGGACATCCGGAGACCCAGTACTTC. Translating gives CASSYGPPGHPETQYF.

This clonotype was counted many times. The chain links TRBV6-2 or TRBV6-3 to TRBJ1-2; D is possibly TRBD1 (5 bases). There are 12 residues in the CDR3. V gave up 11 bases and J gave up 4 bases, with 14 bases separating them. The germline V gene has CDR1 MNHEY and CDR2 SVGEGT. The CDR3: CASREGFYGYTF. The CDR3 nucleotides read TGTGCCTCCAGGGAGGGGTTCTATGGCTACACCTTC.

Ten or more counts support this clonotype. The chain couples TRBV4-3 to TRBJ1-2, with D unresolved. Germline lookup yields CDR1 LGHNA and CDR2 YSLEER. The CDR3 length is 16 residues. Trimming shortened V by 0 bases and J by 1 base, and 12 bases separated the two germline ends. This CDR3 is CASSQDPQAYNYGYTF. In nucleotides, the CDR3 is TGCGCCAGCAGCCAAGATCCTCAGGCCTATAACTATGGCTACACCTTC.

A few counts support this clonotype. The J gene is TRBJ2-7, the V gene TRBV20-1; TRBD1 might be the D (6 bases). Germline loops: CDR1 DFQATT, CDR2 SNEGSKA (reference sequence). Trimming took off 5 bases at V and 4 bases at J, with 18 bases between the two ends. The CDR3 is 14 residues long. CDR3 sequence: CSAGRDTASYEQYF. The CDR3 nucleotides are TGCAGTGCTGGCCGGGACACCGCCTCGTACGAGCAGTACTTC.

This sequence joins TRBV2 and TRBJ2-3; tentative D call: TRBD1 (5 bases). V lost 6 bases, J lost 5 bases, and 18 bases lay in between. CDR1 SNHLY and CDR2 FYNNEI come from the germline V gene. The CDR3 is 15 residues long. CDR3 sequence reads: CASRSDRGLLDTQYF. The CDR3 region has the DNA TGTGCCAGCAGGTCTGACAGAGGTCTACTAGATACGCAGTATTTT.

This clonotype has just a few counts. This chain links TRBV28 with TRBJ2-3; a weak D match, TRBD2 (6 bases). The germline V gene encodes CDR1 MDHEN and CDR2 SYDVKM. This CDR3 comprises 13 residues. V was cut by 6 bases and J by 0 bases, with 7 bases left in between. CDR3 sequence reads: CASRRDSTDTQYF. In DNA form, the CDR3 reads TGTGCCAGCAGGCGGGACAGCACAGATACGCAGTATTTT.

This clonotype was observed many times. The chain links TRBV29-1 to TRBJ2-3; D possibly corresponds to TRBD1 (5 bases). There are 14 residues in the CDR3. CDR1 is SQVTM, CDR2 ANQGSEA, per germline. The V end lost 0 bases, the J end lost 2 bases, and 9 bases lay between the germline ends. For the CDR3, the DNA is TGCAGCGTTGAAGATGTGACAGTCACAGATACGCAGTATTTT. Amino acid sequence: CSVEDVTVTDTQYF.

J is TRBJ2-7 and V is TRBV5-6; the D gene is possibly TRBD1 (5 bases). The CDR3 covers 13 residues. V lost 7 bases, J lost 4 bases, and 15 bases lay in between. Germline V gene lookup returns CDR1 SGHDT and CDR2 YYEEEE. The CDR3 DNA follows: TGTGCCAGCTCCACTGAGACAGAATACGAGCAGTACGTC. This codes for CASSTETEYEQYV.

This clonotype was counted a few times. This chain links TRBV6-6 with TRBJ2-3, with a tentative D call TRBD2 (6 bases). Trimming removed 7 bases at V and 0 bases at J, with 14 bases between. CDR1 is MNHNY, CDR2 SVGAGI, per germline (reference sequence). CDR3 size: 15 residues. CDR3 residues: CASIKRGTSTDTQYF. CDR3 in DNA: TGTGCCAGCATCAAACGGGGGACTAGCACAGATACGCAGTATTTT.

This clonotype occurred many times. Here the CDR3 DNA reads TGTGCCAGCAGCTTGACTAGCGGGGGTACAGATACGCAGTATTTT. It translates to CASSLTSGGTDTQYF. This chain uses TRBV7-3 with TRBJ2-3; 12 bases are shared with TRBD2. This CDR3 spans 15 amino acids. Germline V CDR1 and CDR2: SGHTA, FQGTGA. J lost 3 bases, V lost 3 bases, and 1 base had no gene match.

The rearrangement joins TRBV10-3 to TRBJ1-6, with 10 bases lining up with TRBD1. CDR1 ENHRY and CDR2 SYGVKD come from the germline V gene. The CDR3 extends over 14 amino acids. After removal of 10 bases from V and 7 bases from J, the junction contained 7 bases not matched to a gene. CDR3 DNA: TGTGCCAAAATGACAGGGGGCCTAAATTCACCCCTCCACTTT. Its translation: CAKMTGGLNSPLHF.

At least ten counts were recorded for this clonotype. The chain links TRBV7-8 to TRBJ1-5; 10 nucleotides align to TRBD1. CDR3 size: 16 residues. The V segment lost 1 base and the J segment 7 bases; nucleotides outside the gene matches: 7. The V gene's germline CDR1 is SGHVS and CDR2 FQNEAQ. The CDR3 sequence is CASSLVAGQGRQPQHF. DNA of the CDR3: TGTGCCAGCAGCTTAGTTGCGGGACAGGGGAGGCAGCCCCAGCATTTT.

The CDR3 DNA reads TGTGCCAGCAGTGATACCTACAGGACCCCCGGGGCCAACGTCCTGACTTTC. It codes for CASSDTYRTPGANVLTF. This chain uses TRBV6-4 with TRBJ2-6, with TRBD1 as a possible D gene (5 bases). This CDR3 has 17 residues. Germline lookup yields CDR1 MRHNA and CDR2 SNTAGT. Trimming cost V 3 bases and J 4 bases, with 16 bases left between them.

The chain combines TRBV20-1 with TRBJ1-1, with TRBD1 matching 12 bases. Per germline, CDR1 DFQATT and CDR2 SNEGSKA (reference sequence). CDR3 length: 16 amino acids. Trimming at V came to 3 bases and at J to 1 base, leaving 6 bases not matched to a gene. The CDR3 bases are TGCAGTGCTAGCCGGGACAGGGGGCTTAGGAACACTGAAGCTTTCTTT. Protein sequence: CSASRDRGLRNTEAFF.

This rearrangement joins TRBV12-3 or TRBV12-4 to TRBJ2-5; tentatively, D is TRBD1 (5 bases). Trimming took 6 bases from V and 6 from J, leaving 14 bases between them. This CDR3 has 13 residues. CDR3 protein: CASRSTDKKTQYF. DNA for the CDR3: TGTGCCAGCAGATCGACAGATAAGAAGACCCAGTACTTC.

The CDR3 reads CASRRAMNTEAFF. In DNA, the CDR3 is TGTGCCAGCCGTAGGGCCATGAACACTGAAGCTTTCTTT. The rearrangement links TRBV18 to TRBJ1-1; D is unclear. The germline V gene encodes CDR1 KGHSH and CDR2 LQKENI. This CDR3 has 13 amino acids. Trimming shortened V by 8 bases and J by 0 bases, and 10 bases separated the two germline ends.

This clonotype was detected ten times or more. J is TRBJ2-6 and V is TRBV4-3, with TRBD1 matching 8 bases. Trimming at V came to 0 bases and at J to 0 bases, leaving 7 bases not matched to a gene. The germline V gene encodes CDR1 LGHNA and CDR2 YSLEER. The length of the CDR3 is 19 residues. CDR3 protein: CASSQDRDRFFSGANVLTF. The CDR3 bases are TGCGCCAGCAGCCAAGATCGGGACAGGTTTTTCTCTGGGGCCAACGTCCTGACTTTC.

This rearrangement joins TRBV10-3 to TRBJ2-3; 9 bases map to TRBD2. The CDR3 runs 16 residues. The V segment lost 0 bases and the J segment 2 bases; nucleotides outside the gene matches: 3. Germline values: CDR1 ENHRY, CDR2 SYGVKD. The CDR3 nucleotides read TGTGCCATCAGTGAGTCAAGCGGGGGGCTCACAGATACGCAGTATTTT. It is translated as CAISESSGGLTDTQYF.

This clonotype was recorded a few times. The rearrangement joins TRBV12-3 or TRBV12-4 to TRBJ2-1; D is undetermined. Trimming took off 5 bases at V and 0 bases at J, with 14 bases between the two ends. The CDR3 contains 16 residues. In nucleotides, the CDR3 is TGTGCCAGCAGTACAACGGCTCTTAGCTCCTACAATGAGCAGTTCTTC. Translated: CASSTTALSSYNEQFF.

This sequence joins TRBV29-1 and TRBJ2-3; D ambiguous. The CDR3 spans 13 residues. The germline V gene encodes CDR1 SQVTM and CDR2 ANQGSEA. V shed 6 bases and J shed 1 base, with 11 bases lying between them. CDR3 in DNA: TGCAGCGTACTCCCTCCCGGCACAGATACGCAGTATTTT. Protein product: CSVLPPGTDTQYF.

This clonotype came up a few times. This CDR3 is CASTPFSYEQYV. The DNA for the CDR3 is TGTGCCAGCACCCCTTTCTCCTACGAGCAGTACGTC. The V gene is TRBV27, the J gene TRBJ2-7, with unresolved D. The CDR3 has 12 residues. The V and J ends lost 7 bases and 0 bases respectively, with 7 bases between them. Germline CDR1 reads MNHEY; CDR2 reads SMNVEV (reference sequence).

This rearrangement joins TRBV12-3 or TRBV12-4 to TRBJ1-2; D ambiguous. The CDR3 loop spans 13 amino acids. V was clipped by 2 bases and J by 3 bases, with 7 bases between them. The CDR3 is CASSLFQDYGYTF. CDR3 nucleotides: TGTGCCAGCAGTTTATTCCAGGACTATGGCTACACCTTC.

The chain employs TRBV7-6 and TRBJ1-6; D perhaps matches TRBD1 (5 bases). The CDR3 extends over 16 amino acids. The V and J ends lost 1 base and 5 bases respectively, with 12 bases between them. In germline, CDR1 is SGHVS, CDR2 FNYEAQ. The CDR3 DNA reads as TGTGCCAGCAGCTTAGTTTACGACAGAAATAATTCACCCCTCCACTTT. It encodes CASSLVYDRNNSPLHF.

In its sample, this clonotype was seen a few times. The chain uses TRBV28 and TRBJ1-6, with no clear D. The CDR3 sequence is 15 residues long. The germline V and J ends were trimmed by 6 bases and 6 bases, with 15 bases remaining between them. CDR1 MDHEN and CDR2 SYDVKM come from the germline V gene. DNA of the CDR3: TGTGCCAGCAGCCCAGGACTGGGCGGTAATTCACCCCTCCACTTT. Translation gives CASSPGLGGNSPLHF.

At least ten counts were recorded for this clonotype. The chain employs TRBV6-2 or TRBV6-3 and TRBJ2-2; 9 bases match TRBD1. CDR3 length: 16 residues. Per germline, CDR1 MNHEY and CDR2 SVGEGT. J lost 5 bases, V lost 6 bases, and 10 bases had no gene match. The CDR3: CASSPPGTGTTGELFF. CDR3 nucleotide sequence: TGTGCCAGCAGCCCGCCCGGGACAGGGACTACCGGGGAGCTGTTTTTT.

The chain links TRBV7-6 to TRBJ2-7, with 11 bases identical to TRBD1. Trimming at V came to 1 base and at J to 5 bases, leaving 4 bases not matched to a gene. The CDR3 has 15 amino acids. Germline V gene sequence: CDR1 SGHVS, CDR2 FNYEAQ. CDR3 coding DNA: TGTGCCAGCAGCTTAGAAGGACAGGGGGCTGACGAGCAGTACGTC. Its protein product is CASSLEGQGADEQYV.

This clonotype has only a few counts. Here the CDR3 reads CSVQQANNSPLHF. Written as DNA, the CDR3 is TGCAGCGTGCAACAGGCTAATAATTCACCCCTCCACTTT. The V gene is TRBV29-1, the J gene TRBJ1-6; a weak D match, TRBD1 (5 bases). Between the trimmed V and J ends, which lost 6 bases and 5 bases, there was a span of 11 bases. CDR3 size: 13 residues. The V gene's germline CDR1 is SQVTM and CDR2 ANQGSEA.

This rearrangement joins TRBV20-1 to TRBJ2-5; 15 nucleotides match TRBD2. V was clipped by 6 bases and J by 0 bases; unmatched bases: 8. The germline V gene encodes CDR1 DFQATT and CDR2 SNEGSKA (reference sequence). This CDR3 has 17 amino acids. This CDR3 is CSAIPGLAGGNQETQYF. The CDR3 DNA is TGCAGTGCCATTCCGGGACTAGCGGGGGGCAACCAAGAGACCCAGTACTTC.